The following is a T cell receptor beta chain sequence with its context. This entry comes from a study of OX40 agonist ivuxolimab in advanced cancers. V dropped 7 bases and J dropped 3; count of bases not matched to a gene: 5. The CDR3 covers 13 residues. The germline gives CDR1 MNHEY, CDR2 SVGAGI. Blood sampling took place at baseline, cycle 4 day 1, and cycle 7 day 1. Sequencing was performed with immunoSEQ multiplex PCR; in TCRdb, only in-frame clones are kept and a portion is missing. The table has 60,000 or so clones, around 90% seen once. The starting material was CD4+ or CD8+ T cells sorted from blood, obtained in a trial of the OX40 agonist ivuxolimab. This TCR came from an adult with an advanced solid tumor such as melanoma, head and neck, liver or kidney cancer. The chain carries TRBV6-5 and TRBJ1-1, with 7 bases matching TRBD1. The CDR3 sequence: CASTRDRDTEAFF. CDR3 nucleotides: TGTGCCAGCACTCGGGACAGAGACACTGAAGCTTTCTTT.